This T cell receptor beta chain was identified in a study of cytomegalovirus exposure and HLA in healthy donors. Across the whole study: A prior analysis found more than 90 million unique TCR beta sequences from some 190 million T cells. Study-level points and caveats: Later analysis identified around 15,000 TCR beta sequences associated with HLA alleles, using a false discovery rate threshold of 0.05.

Notes on this clone: Antigen unknown.

A multiplex PCR was run with 60 Vbeta primers and 13 Jbeta primers. Sequencing used immunoSEQ multiplex PCR; TCRdb keeps in-frame clones, though not all of them. The sample holds roughly 150,000 clones; 76% are singletons and the top ten take 1.5% to 2%. Sequencing was performed on PBMCs. The receptor's source is a woman aged 40 to 55 in good health and CMV-seronegative.

CDR3 loop: CASSVATGRGRTNEKLFF. CDR3 nucleotides: TGTGCCAGCAGCGTAGCTACGGGCAGGGGCCGGACTAATGAAAAACTGTTTTTT. This chain uses TRBV9 with TRBJ1-4; TRBD1 might be the D (6 bases). Between the trimmed V and J ends, which lost 0 bases and 2 bases, there was a span of 17 bases. Germline CDR1 reads SGDLS; CDR2 reads YYNGEE. The CDR3 extends over 18 amino acids.